This is a list of T cell receptor beta chains from one sample in a study of blood T cell repertoires in COVID-19. TCRdb keeps only in-frame clones here, not all; method: immunoSEQ multiplex PCR. The sample lists about 270,000 clones; just under 90% were seen once. The sequencing sample was made of PBMCs or T cells enriched from blood (not recorded which). The receptors were gathered from a woman aged 25 to 39 with acute COVID-19. CDR3s include the opening cysteine and the closing phenylalanine or tryptophan. A D gene is named only where the DNA matches it firmly. Clone size is stated in some rows and not others, as once, few, many or a class when expanded.

length	V	J	D	size	CDR3	DNA
16	TRBV28	TRBJ1-4	TRBD1	NA	CASSLFIMDRAEKLFF	TGTGCCAGCAGTTTATTTATTATGGACAGGGCGGAAAAACTGTTTTTT
16	TRBV5-1	TRBJ1-1	TRBD1	NA	CASSFGTGGRLTEAFF	TGCGCCAGCAGCTTCGGGACAGGGGGCCGCCTTACTGAAGCTTTCTTT
15	TRBV4-1	TRBJ2-1	TRBD2	once	CASSQEGLSGEKQFF	TGCGCCAGCAGCCAAGAGGGACTATCTGGGGAAAAGCAGTTCTTC
18	TRBV19	TRBJ2-1	TRBD2	NA	CASSIDVPGLAEYNGQFF	TGTGCCAGTAGTATAGATGTCCCGGGACTAGCGGAGTACAATGGGCAGTTCTTC
13	TRBV24-1	TRBJ1-4	NA	NA	CATSDPPQSKLFF	TGTGCCACCAGTGACCCACCACAGTCTAAACTGTTTTTT
14	TRBV10-1	TRBJ2-3	TRBD2	NA	CASSGREGGDTQYF	TGCGCCAGCAGTGGACGGGAGGGTGGGGATACGCAGTATTTT
15	TRBV29-1	TRBJ2-2	TRBD2	NA	CSVVTSGGYAGELFF	TGCAGCGTTGTGACTAGCGGGGGATACGCGGGGGAGCTGTTTTTT
16	TRBV24-1	TRBJ2-1	NA	NA	CATSVSAITTYNEQFF	TGTGCCACCAGTGTTTCGGCGATAACTACCTACAATGAGCAGTTCTTC
15	TRBV5-5	TRBJ2-7	TRBD1	NA	CASRWGRGRGYEQYF	TGTGCCAGCAGGTGGGGCAGGGGGAGAGGCTACGAGCAGTACTTC
12	TRBV27	TRBJ1-1	NA	NA	CASSGPGGEAFF	TGTGCCAGCAGTGGCCCAGGTGGGGAAGCTTTCTTT
12	TRBV28	TRBJ2-1	NA	NA	CASSLFGNEQFF	TGTGCCAGCAGTTTATTCGGCAATGAGCAGTTCTTC
13	TRBV28	TRBJ1-1	NA	once	CATKGTGSTEAFF	TGTGCCACCAAGGGAACAGGAAGCACTGAAGCTTTCTTT
16	TRBV25-1	TRBJ2-7	TRBD2	NA	CASSEAEAGGYYEQYF	TGTGCCAGCAGTGAAGCAGAAGCGGGAGGGTACTACGAGCAGTACTTC
14	TRBV2	TRBJ2-2	NA	NA	CASKSTANTGELFF	TGTGCCAGCAAAAGTACGGCGAACACCGGGGAGCTGTTTTTT
13	TRBV6-5	TRBJ2-7	NA	NA	CASSYGTHYEQYF	TGTGCCAGCAGTTACGGGACACACTACGAGCAGTACTTC
12	TRBV7-2	TRBJ1-1	NA	once	CASSPGEGEAFF	TGTGCCAGCAGCCCCGGGGAGGGCGAAGCTTTCTTT